This TCR beta chain was profiled in a study of blood T cell repertoires in COVID-19. Study in general: COVID-19 samples from acute and convalescent phases originated in the United States, Italy and Spain. PBMCs, B-cell-depleted T cells, or T cells were the source of the cDNA or gDNA that made up the material.

The sample holds a few counts of this clone. The CDR3 sequence is 13 residues long. The V gene end was trimmed by 7 bases and the J gene end by 2 bases; junction bases not matched to a gene: 1. Germline assignment: CDR1 WSHSY and CDR2 SAAADI. In the authors' workflow: Amplification from reference gene primers served as the basis for estimated nucleated cell counts. Produced via immunoSEQ multiplex PCR; TCRdb's table is partial and in-frame only. For V, J and clone size, that table is used; D and trimming come from the DNA. Of about 81,000 clones in the sample, over 65% were seen once. V gene TRBV10-2 combines with J gene TRBJ1-5; TRBD1 matches at 8 bases. The receptor was isolated from a woman aged 70-85 years with acute or convalescent COVID-19. Sequencing was carried out using peripheral blood. The CDR3 DNA reads TGCGCCAGCACGGGACAGGGCAATCAGCCCCAGCATTTT. Residues: CASTGQGNQPQHF.